The 28 T cell receptor beta chains below come from one sample, sequenced in a study of blood T cells in healthy people across ages. Through a sample-barcoded 5' primer and a J-beta primer mix, a second PCR was run for roughly 6 to 12 cycles. TCRdb reanalysed the 5' RACE reads using MiXCR and keeps one entry per CDR3 protein. The sample contains roughly 930,000 distinct CDR3 sequences, around 48% of which appear only once. The sample comprised blood. These receptors originate from a man aged 25-45 years in good health.

The chain recombines TRBV6-2 or TRBV6-3 with TRBJ2-3; a weak D match, TRBD2 (6 bases). The germline V gene has CDR1 MNHEY and CDR2 SVGEGT. This CDR3 region has 12 residues. V lost 8 bases and J lost 4, with 10 bases in between. The CDR3, as DNA: TGTGCCAGCGCGGCGGGGTCAGATACGCAGTATTTT. It encodes CASAAGSDTQYF.

In this sample, this clonotype turned up a few times. The gene calls are TRBV14 and TRBJ1-2; 10 positions match TRBD1. Germline assignment: CDR1 SGHDN and CDR2 FVKESK. Trimming took 1 base from V and 5 from J; bases not matched to a gene: 4. The CDR3 has 15 residues. The CDR3 nucleotides are TGTGCCAGCAGCCAAGCTGGACAGGGGGTATATGGCTACACCTTC. Residues: CASSQAGQGVYGYTF.

The chain has TRBV21-1 and TRBJ2-3; TRBD2 is taken as the D call from the table, unchecked against the DNA. TRBV21-1 is designated a pseudogene. The CDR3 is 20 amino acids. The CDR3 protein is CASSGRTSGGDDVRTDTQYF. In DNA form, the CDR3 reads TGTGCCAGCAGCGGTCGGACTAGCGGGGGGGACGACGTCAGGACAGATACGCAGTATTTT.

This clonotype was detected only a few times. The V gene is TRBV4-1, the J gene TRBJ2-7, with 10 nucleotides matching TRBD1. The CDR3 is 16 residues long. Unmatched junction bases numbered 10, after V lost 4 bases and J lost 4 bases. Germline V gene lookup returns CDR1 MGHRA and CDR2 YSYEKL. The CDR3 loop reads CASSRDTGQGFYEQYF. The DNA for the CDR3 is TGCGCCAGCAGCCGCGATACGGGACAGGGGTTTTACGAGCAGTACTTC.

This clonotype has more than one count but fewer than ten. The rearrangement links TRBV9 to TRBJ2-4, with 10 nucleotides matching TRBD1. This CDR3 comprises 14 residues. In germline, CDR1 is SGDLS, CDR2 YYNGEE. Germline trimming cut 3 bases from V and 8 bases from J; bases unmatched to any gene: 5. The CDR3 loop is CASSGRQGADIQYF. The CDR3 region has the DNA TGTGCCAGCAGCGGACGACAGGGGGCGGACATTCAGTACTTC.

This clonotype was seen a handful of times. The chain is built from TRBV3-1 and TRBJ2-7; D possibly uses TRBD1 or TRBD2 (6 bases each). This CDR3 is 16 amino acids long. CDR1 is LGHDT, CDR2 YNNKEL, per germline (reference sequence). V was shortened by 4 bases and J by 0 bases, with 16 bases between the two germline ends. Here the CDR3 reads CASSPGYGGSSYEQYF. CDR3 sequence (DNA): TGTGCCAGCAGCCCGGGTTACGGGGGCAGCTCCTACGAGCAGTACTTC.

This clonotype appeared many times. The rearrangement joins TRBV20-1 to TRBJ1-1; no clear D. CDR1 is DFQATT and CDR2 is SNEGSKA in the germline V gene (reference sequence). Trimming stripped 3 bases from V and 1 base from J, with 9 bases between. This CDR3 is 13 amino acids long. The CDR3 nucleotides are TGCAGTGCTAGCAAGGGAGGGAACACTGAAGCTTTCTTT. It yields the protein CSASKGGNTEAFF.

This clonotype was seen a single time. V usage is TRBV25-1 and J usage is TRBJ2-1; TRBD1 is a possible D gene (6 bases). The CDR3 spans 14 residues. The V end was cut by 6 bases, the J end by 0 bases, with 9 bases between. Germline V gives CDR1 MGHDK, CDR2 SYGVNS. CDR3: CASSMTGSYNEQFF. DNA of the CDR3: TGTGCCAGCAGCATGACAGGCTCCTACAATGAGCAGTTCTTC.

This clonotype was seen a few times. The genes are TRBV9 and TRBJ2-7; D remains ambiguous. The CDR3 is 14 amino acids. Germline assignment: CDR1 SGDLS and CDR2 YYNGEE. V was cut by 4 bases and J by 1 base, with 12 bases left in between. Written as DNA, the CDR3 is TGTGCCAGCAGCTACGACGCGGTTTCCTACGAGCAGTACTTC. Protein product: CASSYDAVSYEQYF.

The V gene is TRBV6-2 or TRBV6-3, the J gene TRBJ2-3, with D unresolved. The CDR3 totals 15 residues. V lost 4 bases and J 0 bases, leaving 11 bases between the germline ends. Germline CDR1 MNHEY, CDR2 SVGEGT. The CDR3 region is CASSSDRISTDTQYF. Written as DNA, the CDR3 is TGTGCCAGCAGTTCCGACCGCATAAGCACAGATACGCAGTATTTT.

This chain joins TRBV5-1 and TRBJ2-5; a possible D gene is TRBD1 (6 bases). The CDR3 runs to 14 residues. Trimming took off 0 bases at V and 3 bases at J, with 9 bases between the two ends. Germline lookup yields CDR1 SGHRS and CDR2 YFSETQ. The CDR3 reads CASSLAGTKETQYF. Written as DNA, the CDR3 is TGCGCCAGCAGCTTGGCCGGGACAAAAGAGACCCAGTACTTC.

The chain uses TRBV24-1 and TRBJ1-6, with D possibly TRBD1 on 5 matching bases. V was pared by 8 bases and J by 6 bases, with 10 bases between. The length of the CDR3 is 13 residues. The germline CDR1 and CDR2 sequences are KGHDR and SFDVKD. The DNA of the CDR3 is TGTGCCACCATGGGACGGAGTAATTCACCCCTCCACTTT. This codes for CATMGRSNSPLHF.

The rearrangement joins TRBV6-6 to TRBJ2-3, with 7 bases lining up with TRBD2. V lost 2 bases, J lost 3 bases, and 5 bases stayed unmatched. The CDR3 extends over 15 amino acids. Germline CDR1 and CDR2: MNHNY and SVGAGI (reference sequence). The CDR3 sequence is CASSYGRAGTDTQYF. CDR3 bases: TGTGCCAGCAGTTACGGGAGGGCAGGAACAGATACGCAGTATTTT.

This clonotype appeared a single time. This chain joins TRBV7-6 and TRBJ2-5, with D unresolved. V was cut by 5 bases and J by 11 bases, with 24 bases left in between. In germline, CDR1 is SGHVS, CDR2 FNYEAQ. The CDR3 runs to 15 residues. The CDR3 DNA is TGTGCCAGCAGCCCTAGTCGAGCGATCCATAGTGAGCAGTACTTC. The encoded protein is CASSPSRAIHSEQYF.

A single count supports this clonotype. This rearrangement joins TRBV13 to TRBJ2-1; TRBD2 is a possible D gene (6 bases). The CDR3 covers 17 residues. Trimming took 1 base from V and 4 from J, leaving 17 bases between them. Germline CDR1 reads PRHDT; CDR2 reads FYEKMQ (reference sequence). CDR3 amino acids: CASSLVGSAGRYNEQFF. The DNA of the CDR3 is TGTGCCAGCAGCTTAGTGGGTTCGGCGGGGCGTTACAATGAGCAGTTCTTC.

This clonotype was counted a few times. DNA for the CDR3: TGTGCCATCAGTGGGGATGGACTAGGTAACTACGAGCAGTACTTC. As protein: CAISGDGLGNYEQYF. The gene calls are TRBV10-3 and TRBJ2-7; 7 bases are a match to TRBD2. Trimming removed 4 bases from V and 3 bases from J; junction bases left unmatched: 9. The CDR3 contains 15 residues. Germline V CDR1 and CDR2: ENHRY, SYGVKD.

The rearrangement joins TRBV13 to TRBJ2-5; TRBD2 matches 8 bases. J lost 2 bases, V lost 3 bases, and 5 bases had no gene match. The CDR3 has 15 amino acids. Germline CDR1 is PRHDT and CDR2 is FYEKMQ (reference sequence). As DNA, the CDR3 is TGTGCCAGCAGCTTCGGTAGCGGGAAACAAGAGACCCAGTACTTC. This sequence encodes CASSFGSGKQETQYF.

The sample holds a few counts of this clonotype. The gene calls are TRBV6-5 and TRBJ2-7; D remains ambiguous. CDR1 is MNHEY, CDR2 SVGAGI, per germline. Deletions cut 2 bases from V and 2 bases from J, with 10 bases between. The CDR3 extends over 14 amino acids. The CDR3 coding sequence is TGTGCCAGCAGTTACAAGGGCAGGACCTACGAGCAGTACTTC. This gives the protein CASSYKGRTYEQYF.

V usage is TRBV10-3 and J usage is TRBJ2-3; D tentatively fits TRBD1 or TRBD2 (5 bases each). V shed 2 bases and J shed 2 bases, with 11 bases lying between them. CDR1 ENHRY and CDR2 SYGVKD come from the germline V gene. CDR3 length: 15 amino acids. CDR3 sequence: CAISEGGRATDTQYF. DNA of the CDR3: TGTGCCATCAGTGAGGGGGGACGGGCCACAGATACGCAGTATTTT.

The V call is TRBV9, the J call TRBJ2-3; possibly TRBD1 for D (5 bases). V gave up 0 bases and J gave up 6 bases, with 14 bases separating them. The length of the CDR3 is 15 residues. The germline gives CDR1 SGDLS, CDR2 YYNGEE. The CDR3 sequence: CASSVGRGFTDTQYF. The DNA of the CDR3 is TGTGCCAGCAGCGTAGGTAGGGGATTCACGGATACGCAGTATTTT.

This clonotype showed up just once. At one boundary the junction diverges from the germline segment, which might be a read error. The chain is built from TRBV4-3 and TRBJ2-3; tentative D call: TRBD1 (7 bases). The CDR3 extends over 15 amino acids. Per the germline V gene, CDR1 is LGHNA and CDR2 is YSLEER. This chain's CDR3 is CVSSQGSRGADTQYF. The CDR3 coding sequence is TGCGTCAGCAGCCAAGGATCCAGGGGGGCAGATACGCAGTATTTT.

This clonotype occurred a few times. V and J are TRBV4-2 and TRBJ2-1; TRBD2 agrees at 9 bases. The CDR3 is 17 residues long. CDR1 is LGHNA and CDR2 is YNFKEQ in the germline V gene. The ends lost 3 bases at V and 3 bases at J; junction bases unmatched: 9. CDR3 loop: CASSQDAGGPVYNEQFF. The CDR3 nucleotides read TGTGCCAGCAGCCAGGACGCGGGGGGGCCTGTCTACAATGAGCAGTTCTTC.

The rearrangement links TRBV29-1 to TRBJ2-1; 11 nucleotides agree with TRBD2. With V trimmed by 4 bases and J by 9 bases, 8 bases remained unmatched. The CDR3 has 14 amino acids. The germline CDR1 and CDR2 sequences are SQVTM and ANQGSEA. CDR3 sequence reads: CSVALAGGELEQFF. For the CDR3, the DNA is TGCAGCGTTGCCCTAGCGGGGGGTGAGCTTGAGCAGTTCTTC.

This clonotype was seen only a few times. The V gene is TRBV5-6, the J gene TRBJ1-6; no firm D call. V lost 4 bases to trimming and J lost 10 bases, with 21 bases between them. Germline V CDR1 and CDR2: SGHDT, YYEEEE. The CDR3 has 16 residues. CDR3 nucleotide sequence: TGTGCCAGCAGCCCCCCAGGAGACCTCCTTGGATCACCCCTCCACTTT. Translation gives CASSPPGDLLGSPLHF.

The chain combines TRBV5-1 with TRBJ2-3, with 9 bases that match TRBD2. The V gene end was trimmed by 0 bases and the J gene end by 3 bases; junction bases not matched to a gene: 5. The CDR3 has 16 residues. The germline V gene has CDR1 SGHRS and CDR2 YFSETQ. The CDR3 DNA reads TGCGCCAGCAGCTTGGAATCTAGCGGGGAAACAGATACGCAGTATTTT. Its translation: CASSLESSGETDTQYF.

This clonotype was picked up a small number of times. The chain is built from TRBV7-2 and TRBJ1-4, with 9 bases matching TRBD1. Germline V CDR1 and CDR2: SGHTA, FQGNSA. There are 15 residues in the CDR3. The V gene end was trimmed by 4 bases and the J gene end by 5 bases; junction bases not matched to a gene: 5. This CDR3 is CASSSTDRGNEKLFF. CDR3 coding DNA: TGTGCCAGCAGCTCAACGGACAGGGGAAATGAAAAACTGTTTTTT.

The chain carries TRBV5-1 and TRBJ2-5; 10 nucleotides agree with TRBD2. Trimming removed 0 bases from V and 1 base from J; junction bases left unmatched: 3. The CDR3 extends over 16 amino acids. Germline V gene data show CDR1 as SGHRS and CDR2 as YFSETQ. In DNA form, the CDR3 reads TGCGCCAGCAGCTTGGATGTAGCGGGGGGCCAAGAGACCCAGTACTTC. Protein sequence: CASSLDVAGGQETQYF.

This clonotype showed up just once. The chain uses TRBV12-3 or TRBV12-4 and TRBJ2-4, with D perhaps matching TRBD1 or TRBD2 (5 bases each). The closer fit of TRBJ2-7 to the DNA end suggests the J call may be wrong. CDR3 length: 14 amino acids. This chain's CDR3 is CASSFRAGRHEQYF. CDR3 bases: TGTGCCAGCAGTTTTAGGGCAGGGAGACACGAGCAGTACTTC.